Detailed here is one T cell receptor (beta chain). What it binds is not known. The data belong to a study of identical twins. Whole-study findings and limits: Weaker excess twin sharing was seen among beta out-of-frame sequences.

Via MiXCR, TCRdb re-called the 5' RACE reads, giving one row per CDR3 protein. The sample holds 400,000 to 550,000 distinct CDR3 sequences, roughly a quarter seen once. The CDR3 is 15 amino acids. Germline CDR1 reads LGHDT; CDR2 reads YNNKEL (reference sequence). The junction had 6 bases not matched to a gene; V was cut back by 0 bases and J by 7 bases. These data are also associated with another study on T cells expressing NK-cell markers.

The specimen was CD4+ T cells sorted from blood. The origin of this receptor is a woman aged 18-29 years in good health. The rearrangement links TRBV3-1 to TRBJ2-3; 8 nucleotides match TRBD1. CDR3 sequence (DNA): TGTGCCAGCAGCCAAGATCTATGGGACAGGAATACGCAGTATTTT. Its translation is CASSQDLWDRNTQYF.